This TCR beta chain comes out of a study of cytomegalovirus exposure and HLA in healthy donors. Study-level findings and limits: In an earlier analysis, in 587 donors, most V segments appeared productive either ~87% or ~30% of the time. TCR beta chains numbering some 160 were designated cytomegalovirus-associated. Among CMV-associated TCR beta chains, most appeared HLA-restricted in a later analysis.

As for this clone: Its cognate antigen is unknown.

Losses at the gene ends were 0 bases for V and 1 base for J; bases not matched to a gene: 5. CDR1 SGHRS and CDR2 YFSETQ come from the germline V gene. The CDR3 loop spans 16 amino acids. Primers included in the PCR were 60 Vbeta and 13 Jbeta primers. Data came from immunoSEQ multiplex PCR; TCRdb stores just in-frame clones and leaves some out. The table lists 150,000 or so clones, around 76% of them singletons. This rearrangement joins TRBV5-1 to TRBJ2-3, with 7 bases that match TRBD2. Source material: PBMCs. The sequence was obtained from a female donor in good health and CMV-seronegative. This CDR3 reads CASSLGGRAGTDTQYF. The CDR3 nucleotides read TGCGCCAGCAGCTTGGGTGGGAGGGCCGGCACAGATACGCAGTATTTT. Using reference TRBV5-1 and TRBJ2-3 for the parts outside the CDR3, the full variable domain is KAGVTQTPRYLIKTRGQQVTLSCSPISGHRSVSWYQQTPGQGLQFLFEYFSETQRNKGNFPGRFSGRQFSNSRSEMNVSTLELGDSALYLCASSLGGRAGTDTQYFGPGTRLTVL.